The next 32 T cell receptor beta chains were all read from a single sample in a study of shared clonotypes between healthy human individuals. Assay used: immunoSEQ multiplex PCR; TCRdb lists only in-frame clones, some missing. The top ten hold 1.5% to 2% of the sample, which has 2 million to 2.5 million clones, 90% to 95% seen once. Terminally differentiated effector memory CD45RA+ cells were excluded from the naive CD8 cells, which were CD45RO-negative and positively selected for CCR7. The sequenced sample was naive CD8+ T cells from PBMCs. The receptors were gathered from a man aged 18 to 35 in good health. Some clones in this sample may be carry-over from other donors' samples.

This rearrangement joins TRBV4-2 to TRBJ2-7; 11 bases are a match to TRBD1. J was trimmed by 6 bases and V by 1 base; bases with no gene match: 5. Per germline, CDR1 LGHNA and CDR2 YNFKEQ. This CDR3 region has 15 residues. CDR3 nucleotides: TGTGCCAGCAGCCAAGCGTGGACAGGGGGCAGCGAGCAGTACTTC. Residues: CASSQAWTGGSEQYF.

V and J are TRBV5-6 and TRBJ2-1; D is unresolved. Trimming took 0 bases from V and 10 from J, leaving 8 bases between them. This CDR3 contains 12 residues. Germline values: CDR1 SGHDT, CDR2 YYEEEE. This CDR3 reads CASSLDRVEQFF. CDR3 nucleotide sequence: TGTGCCAGCAGCTTGGACCGAGTCGAGCAGTTCTTC.

With respect to this clone: This CDR3 is also generated by other DNA sequences in the sample. This chain connects TRBV27 to TRBJ2-7; D ambiguous. Per germline, CDR1 MNHEY and CDR2 SMNVEV (reference sequence). V was trimmed by 3 bases and J by 2 bases, leaving 8 bases between them. The CDR3 has 13 residues. CDR3: CASSLGLTYEQYF. The CDR3 region has the DNA TGTGCCAGCAGTTTGGGGTTAACCTACGAGCAGTACTTC.

The genes are TRBV7-3 and TRBJ2-1; D remains ambiguous. The CDR3 runs to 13 residues. Trimming took 4 bases from V and 8 from J, leaving 12 bases between them. The germline CDR1 and CDR2 sequences are SGHTA and FQGTGA. CDR3 sequence (DNA): TGTGCCAGCAGCTCCCGACTTAGTCATGAGCAGTTCTTC. As protein: CASSSRLSHEQFF.

A word on this clone: Other DNA sequences in this sample translate to the same CDR3. This sequence joins TRBV11-2 and TRBJ2-7, with D perhaps matching TRBD1 or TRBD2 (6 bases each). The ends were cut back, 1 base at V and 4 bases at J, with 11 bases in the middle. The CDR3 extends over 14 amino acids. Germline V gene sequence: CDR1 SGHAT, CDR2 FQNNGV. CDR3 in amino acids: CASSLVGGAYEQYF. CDR3 nucleotide sequence: TGTGCCAGCAGCTTAGTGGGGGGCGCTTACGAGCAGTACTTC.

CDR3 in DNA: TGCGCCAGCAGCCAAGTTAAGCGGTACGACAATGAGCAGTTCTTC. Amino acids: CASSQVKRYDNEQFF. This rearrangement joins TRBV4-1 to TRBJ2-1, with D perhaps TRBD2 (5 bases). Germline assignment: CDR1 MGHRA and CDR2 YSYEKL. Between the trimmed V and J ends, which lost 1 base and 5 bases, there was a span of 12 bases. The CDR3 loop spans 15 amino acids.

The rearrangement joins TRBV7-9 to TRBJ2-7; D perhaps matches TRBD2 (6 bases). V was shortened by 2 bases and J by 7 bases, with 12 bases between the two germline ends. The germline CDR1 and CDR2 sequences are SEHNR and FQNEAQ (reference sequence). There are 13 residues in the CDR3. The CDR3 loop reads CASSLSRGNEQYF. CDR3 coding DNA: TGTGCCAGCAGCTTAAGTCGCGGGAATGAGCAGTACTTC. Looking up the rest from reference TRBV7-9 and TRBJ2-7 gives the full variable domain: DTGVSQNPRHKITKRGQNVTFRCDPISEHNRLYWYRQTLGQGPEFLTYFQNEAQLEKSRLLSDRFSAERPKGSFSTLEIQRTEQGDSAMYLCASSLSRGNEQYFGPGTRLTVT.

The rearrangement uses TRBV7-9 and TRBJ1-2; 7 nucleotides agree with TRBD1. The germline V gene has CDR1 SEHNR and CDR2 FQNEAQ (reference sequence). The CDR3 runs 16 residues. Trimming at V came to 5 bases and at J to 8 bases, leaving 17 bases not matched to a gene. The CDR3 protein is CASSHSGQVIIRGYTF. The CDR3 region has the DNA TGTGCCAGCAGCCACTCCGGACAGGTTATCATCCGGGGCTACACCTTC.

CDR3 sequence: CASSLSVTPRYNEQFF. The CDR3, as DNA: TGTGCCAGCAGCTTATCCGTAACCCCGCGATACAATGAGCAGTTCTTC. The chain couples TRBV7-3 to TRBJ2-1; D uncertain. Germline CDR1 is SGHTA and CDR2 is FQGTGA. Deletions cut 2 bases from V and 4 bases from J, with 15 bases between. CDR3 length: 16 residues.

This clone showed up just a few times. J is TRBJ1-2 and V is TRBV7-9; possibly TRBD1 for D (5 bases). The CDR3 length is 13 residues. CDR1 and CDR2 (germline): SEHNR, FQNEAQ (reference sequence). Trimming took off 7 bases at V and 4 bases at J, with 13 bases between the two ends. The CDR3 reads CASTLLGGYGYTF. CDR3 nucleotides: TGTGCCAGCACCCTGTTGGGGGGCTATGGCTACACCTTC.

J is TRBJ1-1 and V is TRBV19, with 9 bases lining up with TRBD1. CDR3 size: 19 residues. CDR1 is LNHDA, CDR2 SQIVND, per germline (reference sequence). V lost 4 bases to trimming and J lost 0 bases; unmatched junction nucleotides: 15. Written as DNA, the CDR3 is TGTGCCAGTAGTAGTCTCGGTCACGGACAGGGGTACATGAACACTGAAGCTTTCTTT. Amino acids: CASSSLGHGQGYMNTEAFF.

The chain carries TRBV29-1 and TRBJ2-3, with TRBD2 identical over 7 bases. Germline values: CDR1 SQVTM, CDR2 ANQGSEA. J gave up 4 bases and V 7 bases, and 11 bases lay outside the gene matches. The CDR3 spans 14 residues. This CDR3 reads CSARLAGAPDTQYF. The CDR3 region has the DNA TGCAGCGCTAGACTGGCGGGAGCCCCAGATACGCAGTATTTT.

The V and J genes are TRBV27 and TRBJ2-1; D may correspond to TRBD1 or TRBD2 (6 bases each). The CDR3 is made up of 16 amino acids. Germline loops: CDR1 MNHEY, CDR2 SMNVEV (reference sequence). Trimming shortened V by 0 bases and J by 7 bases, and 16 bases separated the two germline ends. This chain's CDR3 is CASSLSRGRIGNEQFF. CDR3 coding DNA: TGTGCCAGCAGTTTATCCCGGGGGCGCATAGGGAATGAGCAGTTCTTC.

The gene calls are TRBV5-1 and TRBJ2-1, with 7 bases aligning to TRBD2. Germline V gene data show CDR1 as SGHRS and CDR2 as YFSETQ. There are 16 residues in the CDR3. The V gene end was trimmed by 4 bases and the J gene end by 5 bases; junction bases not matched to a gene: 12. This CDR3 reads CASSPPLREWDNEQFF. In DNA form, the CDR3 reads TGCGCCAGCAGCCCCCCGTTGCGGGAGTGGGACAATGAGCAGTTCTTC.

On this clone itself: The same CDR3 also results from other DNA sequences found in this sample. The V and J genes are TRBV10-1 and TRBJ2-7; D call uncertain. CDR3 length: 13 residues. Germline lookup yields CDR1 WNHNN and CDR2 SYGVQD (reference sequence). Trimming removed 2 bases at V and 3 bases at J, with 8 bases between. The CDR3 coding sequence is TGCGCCAGCAGTGAGGGTACTGGCTACGAGCAGTACTTC. The encoded protein is CASSEGTGYEQYF.

The V and J genes are TRBV27 and TRBJ2-3, with 7 bases that match TRBD2. The CDR3 extends over 17 amino acids. Germline CDR1 MNHEY, CDR2 SMNVEV (reference sequence). J was trimmed by 3 bases and V by 5 bases; bases with no gene match: 14. CDR3 nucleotide sequence: TGTGCCAGCAGTCTAGGGCCGGGGCTAGCGGTGACAGATACGCAGTATTTT. The encoded protein is CASSLGPGLAVTDTQYF.

V is TRBV28 and J is TRBJ2-1, with D perhaps TRBD2 (5 bases). V lost 3 bases and J lost 2, with 17 bases in between. The germline gives CDR1 MDHEN, CDR2 SYDVKM. The CDR3 extends over 17 amino acids. The CDR3 sequence: CASSFLVGSEAYNEQFF. CDR3 nucleotides: TGTGCCAGCAGTTTTTTAGTGGGGAGTGAGGCCTACAATGAGCAGTTCTTC.

The chain links TRBV7-9 to TRBJ2-3; the D gene is possibly TRBD1 (5 bases). Deletions cut 8 bases from V and 1 base from J, with 10 bases between. This CDR3 has 13 amino acids. Germline V gene data show CDR1 as SEHNR and CDR2 as FQNEAQ (reference sequence). As DNA, the CDR3 is TGTGCCAGCCAGGGATCGGGCACAGATACGCAGTATTTT. Translated: CASQGSGTDTQYF.

V is TRBV28 and J is TRBJ2-3; D is uncertain. V lost 6 bases and J lost 6, with 22 bases in between. Germline CDR1 reads MDHEN; CDR2 reads SYDVKM. The CDR3 is made up of 16 amino acids. The CDR3 region is CASSSHRELHTDTQYF. DNA of the CDR3: TGTGCCAGCAGCTCTCATAGGGAATTGCATACCGATACGCAGTATTTT.

V usage is TRBV7-9 and J usage is TRBJ1-2; 7 bases are a match to TRBD1. CDR1 is SEHNR and CDR2 is FQNEAQ in the germline V gene (reference sequence). This CDR3 is built from 14 residues. J gave up 8 bases and V 5 bases, and 11 bases lay outside the gene matches. CDR3 protein: CASSRADRARGYTF. The CDR3 coding sequence is TGTGCCAGCAGCCGCGCCGACAGGGCTAGAGGCTACACCTTC.

This rearrangement joins TRBV9 to TRBJ1-6, with D hard to call. The V gene lost 0 bases and the J gene lost 8 bases, with 12 bases spanning the gap. The CDR3 loop spans 15 amino acids. Germline CDR1 is SGDLS and CDR2 is YYNGEE. This chain's CDR3 is CASSVGGQGDSPLHF. The CDR3 DNA reads TGTGCCAGCAGCGTAGGGGGTCAAGGTGATTCACCCCTCCACTTT.

The rearrangement uses TRBV30 and TRBJ1-4; D remains unclear. CDR1 GTSNPN and CDR2 SVGIG come from the germline V gene (reference sequence). Trimming pared 2 bases from V and 5 bases from J, leaving 9 bases between. The CDR3 extends over 13 amino acids. CDR3 amino acids: CAWSTTLNEKLFF. CDR3 sequence (DNA): TGTGCCTGGAGTACGACCTTGAATGAAAAACTGTTTTTT.

In this sample, this clone turned up once. The rearrangement joins TRBV30 to TRBJ1-6, with a weak D call TRBD1 (5 bases). Germline CDR1 is GTSNPN and CDR2 is SVGIG (reference sequence). The CDR3 loop spans 17 amino acids. Trimming removed 0 bases from V and 8 bases from J, with 20 bases in between. CDR3 DNA: TGTGCCTGGAGTGTAATGGGGCCGTCAGATACTTATTCACCCCTCCACTTT. Translated: CAWSVMGPSDTYSPLHF.

This chain uses TRBV5-5 with TRBJ1-2, with D uncertain. CDR1 SGHKS and CDR2 YYEKEE come from the germline V gene (reference sequence). This CDR3 comprises 15 residues. Trimming took off 1 base at V and 0 bases at J, with 10 bases between the two ends. The CDR3 here is CASSLSGRANYGYTF. CDR3 DNA sequence: TGTGCCAGCAGCTTGAGCGGAAGGGCTAACTATGGCTACACCTTC.

This clone appeared once. The rearrangement uses TRBV19 and TRBJ2-1; D is ambiguous. Per germline, CDR1 LNHDA and CDR2 SQIVND (reference sequence). The CDR3 extends over 14 amino acids. The germline V and J ends were trimmed by 2 bases and 0 bases, with 5 bases remaining between them. Written as DNA, the CDR3 is TGTGCCAGTAGTATAATCCACTCCTACAATGAGCAGTTCTTC. It translates to CASSIIHSYNEQFF.

This clone was recorded a few times. The J gene is TRBJ1-5, the V gene TRBV7-9; D call uncertain. CDR1 and CDR2 (germline): SEHNR, FQNEAQ (reference sequence). The CDR3 totals 14 residues. V lost 5 bases to trimming and J lost 4 bases, with 12 bases between them. The CDR3 nucleotides read TGTGCCAGCAGCACGCAGGAAGCGAATCAGCCCCAGCATTTT. Translation: CASSTQEANQPQHF.

The chain links TRBV9 to TRBJ1-1; D gene unclear. The germline gives CDR1 SGDLS, CDR2 YYNGEE. The CDR3 is made up of 14 amino acids. V shed 3 bases and J shed 1 base, with 10 bases lying between them. The CDR3 DNA reads TGTGCCAGCAGCGCCTTCGTAACGAACACTGAAGCTTTCTTT. Translated, it gives CASSAFVTNTEAFF.

This clone was seen only once. The V gene is TRBV11-2, the J gene TRBJ1-1, with D possibly matching TRBD1 (5 bases). This CDR3 region has 14 residues. V shed 4 bases and J shed 1 base, with 10 bases lying between them. Germline assignment: CDR1 SGHAT and CDR2 FQNNGV. The CDR3 protein is CASSSGRGNTEAFF. For the CDR3, the DNA is TGTGCCAGCAGCTCGGGAAGGGGGAACACTGAAGCTTTCTTT.

The rearrangement uses TRBV29-1 and TRBJ2-5; maybe TRBD1 (6 bases). The J call may be wrong; the DNA end is better matched by TRBJ2-7. The germline CDR1 and CDR2 sequences are SQVTM and ANQGSEA. The CDR3 runs 13 residues. CDR3 residues: CSVGTALSYEQYF. The CDR3 DNA follows: TGCAGCGTTGGGACAGCCTTATCCTACGAGCAGTACTTC.

This chain links TRBV27 with TRBJ2-7, with D maybe TRBD1 (6 bases). Trimming pared 1 base from V and 0 bases from J, leaving 16 bases between. The CDR3 spans 17 residues. The germline V gene has CDR1 MNHEY and CDR2 SMNVEV (reference sequence). CDR3 nucleotides: TGTGCCAGCAGTTTATTTCCATGGACAGCCCGCTCCTACGAGCAGTACTTC. Protein product: CASSLFPWTARSYEQYF.

In its sample, this clone was seen once. The rearrangement joins TRBV6-1 to TRBJ2-1, with D possibly being TRBD2 (5 bases). CDR1 and CDR2 (germline): MNHNS, SASEGT. The CDR3 contains 14 residues. V was cut by 4 bases and J by 5 bases, with 12 bases left in between. CDR3: CASSAKTSNNEQFF. The CDR3 coding sequence is TGTGCCAGCAGTGCAAAAACTAGTAACAATGAGCAGTTCTTC.

This clone was picked up a small number of times. V and J are TRBV4-1 and TRBJ1-1, with a possible D match to TRBD1 (6 bases). Per germline, CDR1 MGHRA and CDR2 YSYEKL. Between the trimmed V and J ends, which lost 3 bases and 5 bases, there was a span of 16 bases. The CDR3 sequence is 15 residues long. CDR3 DNA sequence: TGCGCCAGCAGCCAGCAAACAGGGCCTCGAACTGAAGCTTTCTTT. This codes for CASSQQTGPRTEAFF.